The 27 T cell receptor beta chains in this list originate from one sample, sequenced in a study of T cells in Graves' hyperthyroidism and ophthalmopathy. TCR beta CDR3 region amplification was performed from RNA transcripts. During a first-round RT-PCR of the TCR CDR3, the HTBI primer set was used. TCRdb re-called the multiplex PCR reads with MiXCR, one entry per CDR3 protein. Here the sample spans 600,000 to 900,000 distinct CDR3 sequences, roughly 17% being singletons. Sequencing was carried out using blood. The receptors here all came from a man between 18 and 29 years old with Graves' hyperthyroidism.

This clonotype was counted at least ten times. This chain links TRBV28 with TRBJ2-1; 8 bases line up with TRBD1. After removal of 6 bases from V and 3 bases from J, the junction contained 10 bases not matched to a gene. The CDR3 is 16 residues long. Looked up from germline, CDR1 is MDHEN and CDR2 is SYDVKM. The CDR3 reads CASRNGQGSFYNEQFF. In DNA, the CDR3 is TGTGCCAGCAGGAACGGACAGGGTTCATTCTACAATGAGCAGTTCTTC.

This clonotype was counted between two and nine times. The chain carries TRBV5-4 and TRBJ2-1; TRBD2 agrees at 12 bases. Germline V gives CDR1 SGHNT, CDR2 YYREEE (reference sequence). With V trimmed by 4 bases and J by 4 bases, 6 bases remained unmatched. This CDR3 has 16 amino acids. The CDR3 DNA reads as TGTGCCAGCAGCGAGCCGACTAGCGGGGGATACAATGAGCAGTTCTTC. This gives the protein CASSEPTSGGYNEQFF.

This clonotype was found many times. The chain joins TRBV28 to TRBJ1-1, with 7 nucleotides matching TRBD1. The CDR3 is 14 amino acids. The germline V gene has CDR1 MDHEN and CDR2 SYDVKM. With 4 bases clipped from V and 5 bases from J, the junction kept 7 bases outside the gene matches. The CDR3 region is CASSSPGGRTEAFF. The CDR3 region has the DNA TGTGCCAGCAGTTCTCCAGGGGGTAGGACTGAAGCTTTCTTT.

This clonotype came up many times. V is TRBV28 and J is TRBJ2-7, with 8 bases that match TRBD2. Germline-derived CDR1 and CDR2 are MDHEN and SYDVKM. The length of the CDR3 is 16 residues. Trimming took 1 base from V and 4 from J; bases not matched to a gene: 9. CDR3: CASSLYSGSAGYEQYF. The CDR3 region has the DNA TGTGCCAGCAGTTTATACAGCGGGAGCGCGGGTTACGAGCAGTACTTC.

This clonotype was observed many times. This chain joins TRBV7-2 and TRBJ2-7; 8 nucleotides agree with TRBD2. The CDR3 totals 14 residues. V trimming: 2 bases; J trimming: 5 bases; junction bases outside the gene matches: 5. Germline assignment: CDR1 SGHTA and CDR2 FQGNSA. CDR3 loop: CASSLWLAGDEQYF. CDR3 coding DNA: TGTGCCAGCAGCTTATGGCTAGCGGGTGACGAGCAGTACTTC.

This clonotype showed up just a few times. The chain has TRBV4-3 and TRBJ2-7, with D perhaps TRBD1 (6 bases). V lost 0 bases to trimming and J lost 3 bases, with 15 bases between them. The CDR3 contains 16 residues. CDR1 and CDR2 (germline): LGHNA, YSLEER. DNA of the CDR3: TGCGCCAGCAGCCAAGACTTGGGGGCTCGCAGCTACGAGCAGTACTTC. Residues: CASSQDLGARSYEQYF.

This clonotype was seen at least ten times. CDR3 loop: CSASGRDTQYF. Written as DNA, the CDR3 is TGCAGTGCCTCAGGGAGGGATACGCAGTATTTT. The chain combines TRBV20-1 with TRBJ2-3, with D tentatively TRBD2 (6 bases). The CDR3 runs to 11 residues. V lost 6 bases, J lost 6 bases, and 10 bases lay in between. Looked up from germline, CDR1 is DFQATT and CDR2 is SNEGSKA (reference sequence).

This clonotype was found a few times. The chain uses TRBV20-1 and TRBJ2-1, with 7 nucleotides matching TRBD2. Losses at the gene ends were 5 bases for V and 7 bases for J; bases not matched to a gene: 11. Germline-derived CDR1 and CDR2 are DFQATT and SNEGSKA (reference sequence). This CDR3 spans 14 amino acids. The CDR3 here is CSARDGGKENEQFF. The DNA for the CDR3 is TGCAGTGCTCGGGACGGGGGGAAGGAAAATGAGCAGTTCTTC.

The chain is built from TRBV6-1 and TRBJ2-3; D gene unclear. Trimming left V 9 bases short and J 0 bases short, with 13 bases between. The CDR3 runs 14 residues. Germline assignment: CDR1 MNHNS and CDR2 SASEGT. The CDR3 sequence is CASLEYPSTDTQYF. In DNA form, the CDR3 reads TGTGCCAGTTTAGAATACCCTAGCACAGATACGCAGTATTTT.

V is TRBV20-1 and J is TRBJ1-5, with D perhaps matching TRBD1 (5 bases). Per germline, CDR1 DFQATT and CDR2 SNEGSKA (reference sequence). V gave up 5 bases and J gave up 2 bases, with 10 bases separating them. The CDR3 is 13 residues long. Written as DNA, the CDR3 is TGCAGTGCTCGAAGGGACGGCAATCAGCCCCAGCATTTT. It translates to CSARRDGNQPQHF.

The table lists this clonotype with many counts. This rearrangement joins TRBV13 to TRBJ1-1; 7 nucleotides align to TRBD1. Germline assignment: CDR1 PRHDT and CDR2 FYEKMQ (reference sequence). This CDR3 region has 17 residues. V lost 1 base and J lost 1; bases outside the gene matches: 9. This CDR3 reads CASSLVWGDSPNTEAFF. In DNA form, the CDR3 reads TGTGCCAGCAGCTTAGTCTGGGGGGACAGCCCGAACACTGAAGCTTTCTTT.

The rearrangement links TRBV19 to TRBJ2-2; D might be TRBD2 (6 bases). Germline CDR1 LNHDA, CDR2 SQIVND (reference sequence). Trimming stripped 3 bases from V and 7 bases from J, with 12 bases between. CDR3 length: 14 amino acids. The CDR3 nucleotides read TGTGCCAGTAGTATCGGAGGGAAGCTCGGGGAGCTGTTTTTT. Translation gives CASSIGGKLGELFF.

J is TRBJ2-5 and V is TRBV6-1; no clear D gene. Germline values: CDR1 MNHNS, CDR2 SASEGT. There are 13 residues in the CDR3. V was clipped by 6 bases and J by 5 bases, with 13 bases between them. The CDR3 loop reads CASSVAYVETQYF. CDR3 sequence (DNA): TGTGCCAGCAGCGTGGCCTATGTGGAGACCCAGTACTTC.

The chain is built from TRBV3-1 and TRBJ1-1; no firm D call. Germline V gene data show CDR1 as LGHDT and CDR2 as YNNKEL (reference sequence). Trimming took off 0 bases at V and 8 bases at J, with 13 bases between the two ends. CDR3 length equals 14 residues. CDR3 region: CASSQDTLQDEAFF. In DNA, the CDR3 is TGTGCCAGCAGCCAAGATACCCTACAAGACGAAGCTTTCTTT.

J is TRBJ2-1 and V is TRBV6-2 or TRBV6-3; weak D call: TRBD1 (6 bases). The CDR3 has 17 amino acids. The germline gives CDR1 MNHEY, CDR2 SVGEGT. V lost 0 bases and J 0 bases, leaving 12 bases between the germline ends. The CDR3 nucleotides are TGTGCCAGCAGTTACTCCGTCCAGGGGAGCTCCTACAATGAGCAGTTCTTC. This encodes CASSYSVQGSSYNEQFF.

This clonotype was found many times. The chain joins TRBV27 to TRBJ1-1, with D possibly TRBD1 on 5 matching bases. V was cut by 1 base and J by 4 bases, with 7 bases left in between. Per the germline V gene, CDR1 is MNHEY and CDR2 is SMNVEV (reference sequence). This CDR3 is built from 13 residues. For the CDR3, the DNA is TGTGCCAGCAGTTTATACAGGTCCACTGAAGCTTTCTTT. Amino acids: CASSLYRSTEAFF.

This clonotype was counted a single time. The chain combines TRBV19 with TRBJ2-3, with 7 bases that match TRBD1. V shed 4 bases, J shed 6 bases, and the junction held 4 bases outside the gene matches. Germline loops: CDR1 LNHDA, CDR2 SQIVND (reference sequence). The CDR3 totals 13 residues. The CDR3: CASSTTGADTQYF. CDR3 nucleotide sequence: TGTGCCAGTAGTACAACAGGGGCGGATACGCAGTATTTT. Based on the CDR3 plus reference TRBV19 and TRBJ2-3, the full variable domain is DGGITQSPKYLFRKEGQNVTLSCEQNLNHDAMYWYRQDPGQGLRLIYYSQIVNDFQKGDIAEGYSVSREKKESFPLTVTSAQKNPTAFYLCASSTTGADTQYFGPGTRLTVL.

The rearrangement uses TRBV2 and TRBJ2-1, with 9 positions matching TRBD2. This CDR3 spans 15 amino acids. Looked up from germline, CDR1 is SNHLY and CDR2 is FYNNEI. The V and J ends lost 2 bases and 6 bases, in that order; junction bases with no gene match: 5. As DNA, the CDR3 is TGTGCCAGCAGTGAAAGGGCGGGGGGGTCCAATGAGCAGTTCTTC. It encodes CASSERAGGSNEQFF.

A few counts support this clonotype. V and J are TRBV10-3 and TRBJ1-5; TRBD1 might be the D (5 bases). Trimming pared 11 bases from V and 3 bases from J, leaving 17 bases between. The CDR3 spans 14 residues. Germline V gene sequence: CDR1 ENHRY, CDR2 SYGVKD. CDR3: CAAAGGLDNQPQHF. In DNA form, the CDR3 reads TGTGCCGCCGCCGGGGGATTGGACAATCAGCCCCAGCATTTT.

This clonotype was seen at least ten times. The gene calls are TRBV30 and TRBJ1-6; 7 nucleotides agree with TRBD1. Trimming at V came to 0 bases and at J to 10 bases, leaving 3 bases not matched to a gene. This CDR3 is built from 13 residues. CDR1 is GTSNPN and CDR2 is SVGIG in the germline V gene (reference sequence). DNA of the CDR3: TGTGCCTGGAGTGTTGACAGGGACTCACCCCTCCACTTT. Residues: CAWSVDRDSPLHF.

This clonotype was recorded at least ten times. The chain joins TRBV6-2 or TRBV6-3 to TRBJ1-5; D ambiguous. The CDR3 spans 13 residues. Germline V gene data show CDR1 as MNHEY and CDR2 as SVGEGT. The V gene lost 2 bases and the J gene lost 4 bases, with 6 bases spanning the gap. The chain's CDR3 is CASSYGRNQPQHF. CDR3 nucleotide sequence: TGTGCCAGCAGTTACGGCCGGAATCAGCCCCAGCATTTT.

The chain links TRBV11-2 to TRBJ2-7, with no clear D. Trimming pared 1 base from V and 3 bases from J, leaving 10 bases between. The CDR3 sequence is 14 residues long. Germline lookup yields CDR1 SGHAT and CDR2 FQNNGV. The CDR3 here is CASSLGADGYEQYF. CDR3 coding DNA: TGTGCCAGCAGCTTAGGGGCAGACGGCTACGAGCAGTACTTC.

This clonotype was counted many times. In nucleotides, the CDR3 is TGTGCTAGTGGTTTGGTATTGGCGGGCCAGACTAACTATGGCTACACCTTC. Protein product: CASGLVLAGQTNYGYTF. V is TRBV12-5 and J is TRBJ1-2; D is uncertain. The germline V and J ends were trimmed by 0 bases and 0 bases, with 14 bases remaining between them. This CDR3 spans 17 amino acids. From germline, CDR1 is LGHNT and CDR2 FRNRAP.

This clonotype was counted many times. The chain has TRBV12-3 or TRBV12-4 and TRBJ1-2, with D hard to call. V was shortened by 2 bases and J by 0 bases, with 7 bases between the two germline ends. The CDR3 loop spans 14 amino acids. The CDR3 DNA sequence: TGTGCCAGCAGTTTATGGGGTCCTAACTATGGCTACACCTTC. Translating it yields CASSLWGPNYGYTF.

This clonotype appeared a few times. This chain joins TRBV2 and TRBJ2-5; D is perhaps TRBD2 (5 bases). The CDR3 totals 12 residues. Between the trimmed V and J ends, which lost 7 bases and 3 bases, there was a span of 9 bases. Germline CDR1 reads SNHLY; CDR2 reads FYNNEI. CDR3 protein: CASNRREETQYF. CDR3 DNA sequence: TGTGCCAGCAACCGGCGGGAAGAGACCCAGTACTTC.

With regard to this clonotype: Just one base apart from a much larger clone, this may be a read error. The chain carries TRBV11-1 and TRBJ1-6, with D unresolved. Germline CDR1 is SGHAT and CDR2 is FQDESV (reference sequence). The CDR3 runs to 13 residues. CDR3 in amino acids: CATSLRTVSPLHF. The CDR3 region has the DNA TGTGCCACCAGCCTACGGACCGTCTCACCCCTCCACTTT.

The rearrangement joins TRBV3-1 to TRBJ1-1; D uncertain. Trimming took off 4 bases at V and 1 base at J, with 10 bases between the two ends. CDR1 LGHDT and CDR2 YNNKEL come from the germline V gene (reference sequence). The CDR3 sequence is 14 residues long. In nucleotides, the CDR3 is TGTGCCAGCAGCCGAAGAAGGACGAACACTGAAGCTTTCTTT. Translating gives CASSRRRTNTEAFF.